The TCR beta chain under discussion was sequenced for a study of cytotoxic CD8 clonotypes in ibrutinib-treated CLL. Overall study context: Included were 11 to 12 relapsed/refractory and 15 treatment-naive patients, of whom about 18 were IGHV unmutated.

Clones were read by immunoSEQ multiplex PCR, and TCRdb kept only the in-frame ones, dropping some. The sample holds approximately 200,000 clones, 72% seen once. V lost 4 bases, J lost 8 bases, and 9 bases stayed unmatched. The CDR3 has 13 residues. Germline V gene data show CDR1 as SQVTM and CDR2 as ANQGSEA. General study findings and limits: The clonality went up when patients responded to ibrutinib and dropped back toward baseline at progression. Treatment saw public clonotypes, which were uncommon, either contract or stay stable.

On this clone itself: Its antigen is not known.

This clonotype originated in a human donor with chronic lymphocytic leukemia. The rearrangement joins TRBV29-1 to TRBJ1-2; 8 nucleotides agree with TRBD1. The material was PBMCs, obtained after 24 months of ibrutinib treatment. This CDR3 reads CSVATTGDGGYTF. CDR3 nucleotide sequence: TGCAGCGTTGCGACGACAGGGGACGGCGGCTACACCTTC.